This TCR beta chain was captured in a study of cytomegalovirus exposure and HLA in healthy donors. Points from the study as a whole: Cytomegalovirus status was reportedly diagnosed by the classifier with high sensitivity and specificity. Most likely, a cluster of highly shared sequence variants arose as a sequencing artifact. CMV serostatus was the sole immune exposure information available.

At the time of sampling, donors were nominally healthy, though unrecorded immune exposures were likely. Primers for the PCR totalled 60 Vbeta and 13 Jbeta. Libraries were prepared by immunoSEQ multiplex PCR; TCRdb keeps only in-frame clonotypes and omits some of them. The data show more than 95,000 clones, 74% seen once. A word on this clone: Its cognate antigen is unknown.

This CDR3 spans 14 amino acids. Germline loops: CDR1 WNHNN, CDR2 SYGVQD (reference sequence). The V segment lost 1 base and the J segment 6 bases; nucleotides outside the gene matches: 4. The sample taken for sequencing was PBMCs. This sequence originates from a middle-aged man in good health and CMV-seropositive. This chain joins TRBV10-1 and TRBJ2-7; 9 bases match TRBD2. The CDR3 DNA reads as TGCGCCAGCAGTGAGTTAGGGACTAGCTCCGAGCAGTACTTC. It yields the protein CASSELGTSSEQYF.